Listed here is a single TCR beta chain. Its target is not known. The data originate from a study of identical twins. Whole-study results and caveats: Compared with models, monozygotic twins showed more out-of-frame TCR alpha sharing.

With 1 base clipped from V and 1 base from J, the junction kept 10 bases outside the gene matches. CDR1 is DFQATT, CDR2 SNEGSKA, per germline (reference sequence). This CDR3 is built from 18 residues. In TCRdb, the 5' RACE reads were re-called with MiXCR into one record per CDR3 protein. The repertoire holds some 600,000 distinct CDR3 sequences, with around 7.4% as singletons. These data are also associated with another study on yellow fever vaccine responses in identical twins.

Sequences were obtained from PBMCs. The chain links TRBV20-1 to TRBJ2-1, with 10 bases aligning to TRBD2. The receptor was isolated from a woman aged 18-29 years in good health. The CDR3 nucleotides read TGCAGTGCTAGAGTTCCTAGCGGGAGTTTTAGGTCCTACAATGAGCAGTTCTTC. Its protein is CSARVPSGSFRSYNEQFF.